In this sample, the clone carrying this T cell receptor (beta chain) turned up many times. The antigen remains undetermined. V shed 2 bases, J shed 2 bases, and the junction held 5 bases outside the gene matches. The CDR3 spans 16 residues. The germline CDR1 and CDR2 sequences are SGDLS and YYNGEE. These data belong to a study of neurological immune-mediated disorders. Points from the study as a whole: Neither clinical nor MRI features were associated with the multiple sclerosis repertoire cluster. The study found the most TCR clonal expansion in HTLV-1-associated myelopathy and the least in multiple sclerosis, below healthy controls.

As for the cDNA, it was generated by 5'RACE with 10-nucleotide random UMIs. Every sequencing run produced over 160 million TCR-beta sequences, and the sequences from any one run covered 15-18 subjects. TCRdb reprocessed the 5' RACE reads via MiXCR and lists one record per CDR3 protein. The table has over 60,000 distinct CDR3 sequences, around 4.7% seen once. The V call is TRBV9, the J call TRBJ2-3; 10 nucleotides match TRBD2. This receptor was taken from a woman aged 45-60 years with multiple sclerosis. The sequencing sample was made of PBMCs. The CDR3 DNA is TGTGCCAGCAGCGTTCCTAGCGGGGGTTACACAGATACGCAGTATTTT. The encoded protein is CASSVPSGGYTDTQYF.